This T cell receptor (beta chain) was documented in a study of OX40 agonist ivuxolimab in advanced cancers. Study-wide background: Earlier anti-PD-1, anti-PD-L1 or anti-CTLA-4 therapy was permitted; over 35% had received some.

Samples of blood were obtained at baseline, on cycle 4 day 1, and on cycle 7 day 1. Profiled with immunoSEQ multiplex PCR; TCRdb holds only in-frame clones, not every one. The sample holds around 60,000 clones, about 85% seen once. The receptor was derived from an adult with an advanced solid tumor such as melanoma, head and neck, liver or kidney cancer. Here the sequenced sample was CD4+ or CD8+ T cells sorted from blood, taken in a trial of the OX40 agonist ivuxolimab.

For the CDR3, the DNA is TGTGCCAGCAGTTACTCGATGGGCAGCAATCAGCCCCAGCATTTT. Protein: CASSYSMGSNQPQHF. V and J are TRBV6-5 and TRBJ1-5; the D is unclear. V was pared by 0 bases and J by 1 base, with 7 bases between. The CDR3 runs 15 residues. Per the germline V gene, CDR1 is MNHEY and CDR2 is SVGAGI.